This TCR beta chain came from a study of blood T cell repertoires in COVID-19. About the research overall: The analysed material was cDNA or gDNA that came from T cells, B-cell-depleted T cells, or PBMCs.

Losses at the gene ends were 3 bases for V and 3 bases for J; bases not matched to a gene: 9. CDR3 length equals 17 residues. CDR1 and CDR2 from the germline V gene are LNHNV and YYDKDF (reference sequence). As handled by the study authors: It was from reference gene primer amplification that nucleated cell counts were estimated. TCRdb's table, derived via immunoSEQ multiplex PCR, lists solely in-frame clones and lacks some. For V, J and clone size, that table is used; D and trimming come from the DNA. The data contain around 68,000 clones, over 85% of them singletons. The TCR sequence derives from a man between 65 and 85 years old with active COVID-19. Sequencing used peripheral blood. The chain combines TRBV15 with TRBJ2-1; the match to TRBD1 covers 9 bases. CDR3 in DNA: TGTGCCACCAGCAGTGGAGGGACAGGGAATCACTACAATGAGCAGTTCTTC. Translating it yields CATSSGGTGNHYNEQFF.